The 15 T cell receptor beta chains presented below share a single source sample, sequenced in a study of regulatory T cells in long-lasting Graves disease. Libraries of TCR beta came from iRepertoire HTBI primers plus Arm-PCR of CDR3 regions. TCRdb recomputed calls from the multiplex PCR reads with MiXCR, one row per CDR3 protein. This table has about 220,000 distinct CDR3 sequences, around 18% appearing once. Specified time point: newly diagnosed GD, antithyroid drugs for less than 3 months. Generation of the TCR library employed RNA extracted from PBMCs. The sequencing here drew on peripheral blood mononuclear cells (PBMCs), taken at new diagnosis, from a patient treated with antithyroid drugs. The receptors were sampled from a female donor with Graves disease.

The chain combines TRBV6-5 with TRBJ2-3, with D unresolved. Germline assignment: CDR1 MNHEY and CDR2 SVGAGI. The CDR3 extends over 14 amino acids. The V and J ends lost 2 bases and 0 bases respectively, with 6 bases between them. CDR3 sequence (DNA): TGTGCCAGCAGTTACCCGGACAGCACAGATACGCAGTATTTT. Encoded protein: CASSYPDSTDTQYF.

This clonotype appeared many times. The rearrangement joins TRBV11-3 to TRBJ2-2; no clear D gene. The germline V gene has CDR1 SGHNT and CDR2 YENEEA. Trimming took 0 bases from V and 1 from J, leaving 6 bases between them. This CDR3 has 15 amino acids. CDR3 residues: CASSLEVLNTGELFF. As DNA, the CDR3 is TGTGCCAGCAGCTTAGAGGTCTTGAACACCGGGGAGCTGTTTTTT.

The CDR3 DNA sequence: TGTGCCAGTAGTATATTTTCCGGGGAAGGTTCACCCCTCCACTTT. It translates to CASSIFSGEGSPLHF. V is TRBV19 and J is TRBJ1-6; D is undetermined. The V gene lost 2 bases and the J gene lost 9 bases, with 14 bases spanning the gap. Germline assignment: CDR1 LNHDA and CDR2 SQIVND (reference sequence). CDR3 length equals 15 residues.

This sequence joins TRBV6-1 and TRBJ1-2, with D hard to call. The germline gives CDR1 MNHNS, CDR2 SASEGT. Trimming removed 2 bases at V and 2 bases at J, with 21 bases between. CDR3 length equals 18 residues. CDR3 amino acids: CASSESTVYFDRNYGYTF. The CDR3 nucleotides are TGTGCCAGCAGTGAATCAACAGTATACTTCGACCGAAACTATGGCTACACCTTC.

This clonotype was recorded at least ten times. This sequence joins TRBV7-8 and TRBJ1-4; D unresolved. Trimming left V 5 bases short and J 5 bases short, with 12 bases between. The CDR3 spans 14 residues. CDR1 is SGHVS, CDR2 FQNEAQ, per germline. Here the CDR3 DNA reads TGTGCCAGCAGCAAACTCTTTATAAATGAAAAACTGTTTTTT. Translated, it gives CASSKLFINEKLFF.

The CDR3 DNA sequence: TGTGCCAGCAGTTGCTCGATGGAGGGTCGCAATCAGCCCCAGCATTTT. Its translation: CASSCSMEGRNQPQHF. The chain couples TRBV6-2 or TRBV6-3 to TRBJ1-5; no clear D gene. Germline CDR1 and CDR2: MNHEY and SVGEGT. V was shortened by 4 bases and J by 2 bases, with 15 bases between the two germline ends. The CDR3 runs to 16 residues.

This clonotype showed up just once. A much larger clone lies one base from this, so it may be a read error. The chain employs TRBV4-1 and TRBJ2-1; TRBD1 aligns across 10 bases. The CDR3 is 16 residues long. Germline assignment: CDR1 MGHRA and CDR2 YSYEKL. CDR3 sequence (DNA): TGCGCCAGCAACCAAGGCCCCGGGACAGGGGACTACGAGCAGTTCTTC. Its protein is CASNQGPGTGDYEQFF.

In this sample, this clonotype turned up many times. The J gene is TRBJ2-1, the V gene TRBV12-5; no reliable D call. CDR1 is LGHNT and CDR2 is FRNRAP in the germline V gene. The germline V and J ends were trimmed by 0 bases and 8 bases, with 5 bases remaining between them. The CDR3 length is 12 residues. CDR3 in DNA: TGTGCTAGTGGTTTGGTGCGCCATGAGCAGTTCTTC. Translation gives CASGLVRHEQFF.

Many counts were recorded for this clonotype. The CDR3: CASEQDMNTEAFF. As DNA, the CDR3 is TGTGCCAGCGAACAGGACATGAACACTGAAGCTTTCTTT. The gene calls are TRBV2 and TRBJ1-1, with TRBD1 as a possible D gene (5 bases). V lost 8 bases and J lost 0, with 10 bases in between. This CDR3 is built from 13 residues. Germline V lookup: CDR1 SNHLY, CDR2 FYNNEI.

This clonotype was seen ten or more times. The genes are TRBV28 and TRBJ2-4; tentatively, D is TRBD2 (6 bases). Germline values: CDR1 MDHEN, CDR2 SYDVKM. This CDR3 is 18 amino acids long. V was clipped by 1 base and J by 7 bases, with 23 bases between them. The CDR3 DNA follows: TGTGCCAGCAGTTTATTCCTGCGCGGGGCTCCAGGAGGGAACATTCAGTACTTC. Protein product: CASSLFLRGAPGGNIQYF.

This clonotype was counted at least ten times. The chain is built from TRBV5-4 and TRBJ1-3; possibly TRBD1 for D (6 bases). The CDR3 extends over 15 amino acids. V was clipped by 3 bases and J by 0 bases, with 10 bases between them. Germline lookup yields CDR1 SGHNT and CDR2 YYREEE (reference sequence). CDR3 loop: CASSSGQNSGNTIYF. The CDR3 coding sequence is TGTGCCAGCAGCTCTGGACAGAACTCTGGAAACACCATATATTTT.

This clonotype was counted ten times or more. The CDR3 spells CASTRGTGRHEQYF. CDR3 DNA sequence: TGTGCCAGCACGAGGGGGACAGGGAGACACGAGCAGTACTTC. The chain links TRBV28 to TRBJ2-7, with TRBD1 matching over 9 bases. The CDR3 runs to 14 residues. With 7 bases clipped from V and 5 bases from J, the junction kept 9 bases outside the gene matches. The germline CDR1 and CDR2 sequences are MDHEN and SYDVKM.

This rearrangement joins TRBV6-2 or TRBV6-3 to TRBJ1-2; 7 nucleotides agree with TRBD1. There are 14 residues in the CDR3. CDR1 is MNHEY, CDR2 SVGEGT, per germline. With 2 bases clipped from V and 7 bases from J, the junction kept 7 bases outside the gene matches. The CDR3 DNA reads TGTGCCAGCAGTTACCTACAAACAGGGGTTGGCTACACCTTC. Amino acid sequence: CASSYLQTGVGYTF.

This clonotype was counted at least ten times. The chain couples TRBV7-2 to TRBJ2-1; TRBD1 matches at 7 bases. V shed 1 base and J 6 bases; nucleotides not matched to a gene: 6. The CDR3 covers 15 residues. From germline, CDR1 is SGHTA and CDR2 FQGNSA. The CDR3 nucleotides read TGTGCCAGCAGCTTAGTACAGGGGCAGGGCAATGAGCAGTTCTTC. Translation gives CASSLVQGQGNEQFF.

This clonotype appeared a few times. The chain joins TRBV4-1 to TRBJ1-2; TRBD1 matches at 7 bases. This CDR3 region has 15 residues. Germline V CDR1 and CDR2: MGHRA, YSYEKL. V gave up 1 base and J gave up 3 bases; unmatched junction bases: 5. CDR3 sequence (DNA): TGCGCCAGCAGCCAAGGAGGGGGCATAGACTATGGCTACACCTTC. Amino acids: CASSQGGGIDYGYTF.